This record concerns one T cell receptor beta chain sequence. Its specificity is not known. This specimen belongs to a study of beta chain features in type 1 diabetes. Overall study findings and caveats: Since sequencing was performed on cDNA, cells with high TCR expression could be over-represented. PCR might show a preference for shorter templates, equally across patients and controls. These data did not resolve whether HLA type affects TCRB rearrangement.

Germline values: CDR1 MDHEN, CDR2 SYDVKM. V lost 8 bases to trimming and J lost 6 bases, with 10 bases between them. CDR3 length: 12 residues. It was via CD45RO/CCR7/CD25/CD127/CD95/CD27 that CD4+ naive, central memory, regulatory and stem cell-like memory cells were sorted. Of the isolated RNA, all was reverse transcribed, and so the sequenced material was expressed TCRB transcripts. TCRdb's table, derived via immunoSEQ multiplex PCR, lists solely in-frame clones and lacks some. The table lists about 360,000 clones, roughly 12% of them singletons. Sample: naive CD4+ T cells from blood. The chain uses TRBV28 and TRBJ2-2; D is perhaps TRBD1 (5 bases). The clonotype comes from a young man in good health. The CDR3 spells CASGYRSGELFF. CDR3 bases: TGTGCCAGCGGGTACAGGTCCGGGGAGCTGTTTTTT.